The 5 T cell receptor beta chains reported below all come from one sample, sequenced in a study of blood T cell repertoires in COVID-19 (dated by TCRdb to 2020 to 2021). Receptors were amplified or captured by the immunoSEQ multiplex PCR assay. Held by TCRdb, this immuneACCESS table contains in-frame sequences only and omits some clones. Under half of the omission traces to an unresolved V gene where checked; the cause of the rest is unknown. This sample comprises fewer than 300,000 clones, approximately 86% of them detected only once. 2.5% to 3.5% of the sample rests with the top ten. The sample was peripheral blood. The receptors originated from a woman aged 18 to 35 with acute or convalescent COVID-19.

The chain couples TRBV6-2 or TRBV6-3 to TRBJ2-7, with 11 bases fitting TRBD2. V lost 6 bases and J lost 0; bases outside the gene matches: 19. Germline V lookup: CDR1 MNHEY, CDR2 SVGEGT. CDR3 size: 20 residues. CDR3 amino acids: CASSPITGTSGSRHSYEQYF. CDR3 nucleotides: TGTGCCAGCAGCCCAATTACCGGGACTAGCGGTTCACGACACTCCTACGAGCAGTACTTC.

The V gene is TRBV27, the J gene TRBJ2-1, with 8 nucleotides matching TRBD1. The CDR3 runs 11 residues. V lost 3 bases to trimming and J lost 12 bases; unmatched junction nucleotides: 1. CDR1 and CDR2 from the germline V gene are MNHEY and SMNVEV (reference sequence). The CDR3 spells CASSFGTGQFF. Here the CDR3 DNA reads TGTGCCAGCAGTTTTGGGACAGGGCAGTTCTTC.

The chain recombines TRBV30 with TRBJ2-1; a possible D gene is TRBD2 (6 bases). Between the trimmed V and J ends, which lost 7 bases and 0 bases, there was a span of 13 bases. The length of the CDR3 is 14 residues. The germline CDR1 and CDR2 sequences are GTSNPN and SVGIG (reference sequence). The CDR3 DNA follows: TGTGCCTACCAAGCGGGCCCCTCCTACAATGAGCAGTTCTTC. As protein: CAYQAGPSYNEQFF.

This chain links TRBV5-6 with TRBJ1-2; TRBD1 aligns across 9 bases. The germline V gene encodes CDR1 SGHDT and CDR2 YYEEEE. Trimming removed 2 bases from V and 8 bases from J; junction bases left unmatched: 4. The length of the CDR3 is 13 residues. CDR3 region: CASSFGTGSGYTF. The CDR3 nucleotides are TGTGCCAGCAGCTTCGGGACAGGGTCGGGCTACACCTTC.

The chain employs TRBV5-6 and TRBJ2-1, with 8 bases matching TRBD2. Trimming removed 6 bases from V and 4 bases from J; junction bases left unmatched: 6. This CDR3 has 14 residues. From germline, CDR1 is SGHDT and CDR2 YYEEEE. The chain's CDR3 is CASTLGGRYNEQFF. The CDR3 nucleotides read TGTGCCAGCACCCTGGGCGGGAGGTACAATGAGCAGTTCTTC.